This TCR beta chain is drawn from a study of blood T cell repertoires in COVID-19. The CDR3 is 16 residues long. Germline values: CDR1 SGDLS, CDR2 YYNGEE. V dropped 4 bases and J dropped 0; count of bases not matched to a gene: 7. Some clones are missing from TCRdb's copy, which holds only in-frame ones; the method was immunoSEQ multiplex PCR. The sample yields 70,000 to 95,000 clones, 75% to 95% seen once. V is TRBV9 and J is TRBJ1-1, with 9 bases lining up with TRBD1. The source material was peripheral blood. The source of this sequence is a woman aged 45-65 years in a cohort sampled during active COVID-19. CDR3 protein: CASSPGTGRMNTEAFF. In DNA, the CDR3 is TGTGCCAGCAGCCCCGGGACAGGGAGGATGAACACTGAAGCTTTCTTT. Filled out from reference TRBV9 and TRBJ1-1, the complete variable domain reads DSGVTQTPKHLITATGQRVTLRCSPRSGDLSVYWYQQSLDQGLQFLIQYYNGEERAKGNILERFSAQQFPDLHSELNLSSLELGDSALYFCASSPGTGRMNTEAFFGQGTRLTVV.